Below are 22 T cell receptor beta chains sequenced from a single sample in a study of vaccination effects on CD4 cells after COVID-19. The method was immunoSEQ multiplex PCR; TCRdb's version includes in-frame clones alone and lacks a portion of them. The table includes roughly 27,000 clones, under 90% detected once. Their antigens remain unidentified. In the ViraFEST assay, antigen-specific CD4+ clonotypes were identified by expansion after peptide-pool stimulation. Cells that had been cultured for 9 to 10 days were the source of isolated CD4+ T cells. Of the BNT162b2 and mRNA-1273 vaccines, participants received two doses of one or the other. The sample was CD4+ T cells from PBMCs cultured with HCoV-NL63 spike peptides, taken after COVID-19 vaccination. These receptor sequences come from a human donor who received a COVID-19 vaccine. Some clones in this sample may be carry-over from other donors' samples.

The chain uses TRBV7-2 and TRBJ1-1, with D tentatively TRBD1 (6 bases). V was clipped by 1 base and J by 1 base, with 16 bases between them. The CDR3 totals 17 residues. Germline-derived CDR1 and CDR2 are SGHTA and FQGNSA. In DNA form, the CDR3 reads TGTGCCAGCAGCTTAGGATTACAGGGTGGGAGGAACACTGAAGCTTTCTTT. It yields the protein CASSLGLQGGRNTEAFF.

This clone has only a few counts. The chain is built from TRBV6-5 and TRBJ1-6; no clear D. V lost 6 bases and J 7 bases, leaving 13 bases between the germline ends. The CDR3 is 14 amino acids. Germline V gene data show CDR1 as MNHEY and CDR2 as SVGAGI. The CDR3 sequence: CASSPRGSNSPLHF. CDR3 coding DNA: TGTGCCAGCAGCCCCCGAGGAAGCAATTCACCCCTCCACTTT.

The chain joins TRBV29-1 to TRBJ2-7, with D tentatively TRBD1 (6 bases). Germline values: CDR1 SQVTM, CDR2 ANQGSEA. The ends were cut back, 2 bases at V and 1 base at J, with 15 bases in the middle. The CDR3 is 15 amino acids. The CDR3 bases are TGCAGCGTTGAATATGGACAGAATTTATCCTACGAGCAGTACGTC. Residues: CSVEYGQNLSYEQYV.

V usage is TRBV4-1 and J usage is TRBJ2-5; 7 nucleotides agree with TRBD1. V lost 5 bases and J lost 0; bases outside the gene matches: 3. CDR1 and CDR2 from the germline V gene are MGHRA and YSYEKL. The CDR3 is 14 residues long. The CDR3: CASSSTGNQETQYF. The CDR3 DNA is TGCGCCAGCAGCTCGACAGGGAACCAAGAGACCCAGTACTTC.

This chain joins TRBV2 and TRBJ2-5; 13 bases align to TRBD2. This CDR3 contains 15 residues. Trimming at V came to 4 bases and at J to 2 bases, leaving 1 base not matched to a gene. Germline CDR1 and CDR2: SNHLY and FYNNEI. The CDR3 DNA reads as TGTGCCAGCAGTGTGGGACTAGCGGGGCAAGAGACCCAGTACTTC. It encodes CASSVGLAGQETQYF. Together with reference TRBV2 and TRBJ2-5, the CDR3 gives the full variable domain: EPEVTQTPSHQVTQMGQEVILRCVPISNHLYFYWYRQILGQKVEFLVSFYNNEISEKSEIFDDQFSVERPDGSNFTLKIRSTKLEDSAMYFCASSVGLAGQETQYFGPGTRLLVL.

The J gene is TRBJ2-2, the V gene TRBV28; perhaps TRBD1 as D (5 bases). Germline CDR1 is MDHEN and CDR2 is SYDVKM. Trimming shortened V by 7 bases and J by 6 bases, and 15 bases separated the two germline ends. The CDR3 contains 14 residues. The CDR3 nucleotides are TGTGCCAGCACCCTGATCCAGGGTGCCGGGGAGCTGTTTTTT. It is translated as CASTLIQGAGELFF.

This clone has just a few counts. This chain connects TRBV12-5 to TRBJ2-3; 8 bases align to TRBD1. The CDR3 extends over 14 amino acids. Losses at the gene ends were 5 bases for V and 4 bases for J; bases not matched to a gene: 5. In germline, CDR1 is LGHNT, CDR2 FRNRAP. The CDR3 spells CASGPDRASDTQYF. The CDR3, as DNA: TGTGCTAGTGGTCCGGACAGGGCTTCAGATACGCAGTATTTT.

This clone was seen just once. This chain's CDR3 is CATSDPKLAGGPNEQFF. CDR3 DNA sequence: TGTGCCACCAGTGACCCGAAACTAGCGGGGGGGCCAAATGAGCAGTTCTTC. V and J are TRBV24-1 and TRBJ2-1; 13 nucleotides agree with TRBD2. Germline CDR1 is KGHDR and CDR2 is SFDVKD. This CDR3 is 17 amino acids long. J gave up 7 bases and V 4 bases, and 9 bases lay outside the gene matches.

The CDR3 here is CASSPPVVNTEAFF. The CDR3 DNA is TGTGCCAGCTCACCACCTGTGGTGAACACTGAAGCTTTCTTT. The V call is TRBV18, the J call TRBJ1-1; D remains ambiguous. Trimming took off 0 bases at V and 0 bases at J, with 5 bases between the two ends. The germline gives CDR1 KGHSH, CDR2 LQKENI. The CDR3 totals 14 residues.

The chain combines TRBV7-9 with TRBJ2-3; 11 positions agree with TRBD1. The CDR3 extends over 16 amino acids. Germline loops: CDR1 SEHNR, CDR2 FQNEAQ (reference sequence). J gave up 9 bases and V 5 bases, and 13 bases lay outside the gene matches. The DNA of the CDR3 is TGTGCCAGCAGCCGCCGTGGGGGACAGGGGGACGACACGCAGTATTTT. This encodes CASSRRGGQGDDTQYF.

This rearrangement joins TRBV18 to TRBJ1-1, with 9 positions matching TRBD1. The V and J ends lost 0 bases and 0 bases, in that order; junction bases with no gene match: 11. This CDR3 is 19 amino acids long. Germline-derived CDR1 and CDR2 are KGHSH and LQKENI. The CDR3 nucleotides read TGTGCCAGCTCACCACCGAGGACAGGGGACCCATATATGAACACTGAAGCTTTCTTT. Protein: CASSPPRTGDPYMNTEAFF.

This chain joins TRBV23-1 and TRBJ2-7; D ambiguous. TRBV23-1 is sorted into the ORF group, with uncertain function. Trimming cost V 2 bases and J 3 bases, with 11 bases left between them. The CDR3 is 14 residues long. Here the CDR3 DNA reads TGCGCCAGCAGTCAACGGAACCAATACTACGAGCAGTACGTC. Translating it yields CASSQRNQYYEQYV.

V usage is TRBV14 and J usage is TRBJ2-2; D is possibly TRBD2 (6 bases). V lost 4 bases and J lost 6, with 15 bases in between. Germline V CDR1 and CDR2: SGHDN, FVKESK. The CDR3 contains 15 residues. This chain's CDR3 is CASSRIAAAPGELFF. In DNA form, the CDR3 reads TGTGCCAGCAGCCGAATAGCGGCCGCCCCCGGGGAGCTGTTTTTT.

The CDR3 reads CASSSTAGGEKLFF. CDR3 DNA sequence: TGCGCCAGCAGTTCGACGGCCGGTGGTGAAAAACTGTTTTTT. The genes are TRBV5-1 and TRBJ1-4; D uncertain. The CDR3 consists of 14 residues. Trimming left V 5 bases short and J 7 bases short, with 15 bases between. In germline, CDR1 is SGHRS, CDR2 YFSETQ.

About this clone: This sample includes further DNA sequences coding for the same CDR3. The V call is TRBV5-1, the J call TRBJ2-3; D is undetermined. Per germline, CDR1 SGHRS and CDR2 YFSETQ. The CDR3 contains 12 residues. The V gene lost 2 bases and the J gene lost 2 bases, with 3 bases spanning the gap. CDR3 sequence (DNA): TGCGCCAGCAGCTTAACCACAGATACGCAGTATTTT. As protein: CASSLTTDTQYF.

The rearrangement links TRBV19 to TRBJ2-1, with TRBD2 identical over 9 bases. This CDR3 contains 14 residues. CDR1 and CDR2 from the germline V gene are LNHDA and SQIVND (reference sequence). The V segment lost 4 bases and the J segment 6 bases; nucleotides outside the gene matches: 4. CDR3 sequence reads: CASSNSGSSNEQFF. The DNA of the CDR3 is TGTGCCAGTAGTAATAGCGGGAGCTCCAATGAGCAGTTCTTC.

The sample holds a few counts of this clone. The chain uses TRBV6-5 and TRBJ1-3, with D unclear. From germline, CDR1 is MNHEY and CDR2 SVGAGI. The CDR3 length is 14 residues. The ends were cut back, 8 bases at V and 0 bases at J, with 11 bases in the middle. The CDR3 DNA sequence: TGTGCCAGCGAAAAGACTGGCTCTGGAAACACCATATATTTT. The encoded protein is CASEKTGSGNTIYF.

The chain carries TRBV19 and TRBJ1-2, with D unresolved. Trimming left V 7 bases short and J 10 bases short, with 13 bases between. CDR1 and CDR2 from the germline V gene are LNHDA and SQIVND (reference sequence). The CDR3 loop spans 11 amino acids. The chain's CDR3 is CASMAFFAYTF. The CDR3 DNA sequence: TGTGCCAGTATGGCTTTCTTCGCCTACACCTTC.

The chain employs TRBV28 and TRBJ1-3; D gene uncertain. Germline assignment: CDR1 MDHEN and CDR2 SYDVKM. The CDR3 is made up of 15 amino acids. Trimming took off 2 bases at V and 4 bases at J, with 12 bases between the two ends. The CDR3 region is CASSLGSWAGNTIYF. The CDR3 coding sequence is TGTGCCAGCAGTTTAGGGTCGTGGGCCGGAAACACCATATATTTT.

The chain has TRBV20-1 and TRBJ2-7, with D possibly matching TRBD1 (5 bases). Trimming cost V 3 bases and J 4 bases, with 10 bases left between them. This CDR3 is built from 12 residues. CDR1 DFQATT and CDR2 SNEGSKA come from the germline V gene (reference sequence). The CDR3 loop is CSASRGIYEQYV. As DNA, the CDR3 is TGCAGTGCTAGTAGGGGAATATACGAGCAGTACGTC.

The rearrangement uses TRBV5-1 and TRBJ2-3; no reliable D call. V gave up 4 bases and J gave up 0 bases, with 3 bases separating them. In germline, CDR1 is SGHRS, CDR2 YFSETQ. The CDR3 runs 12 residues. CDR3 sequence (DNA): TGCGCCAGCAGCCTGAGCACAGATACGCAGTATTTT. It encodes CASSLSTDTQYF.

J is TRBJ1-1 and V is TRBV28; D unresolved. The germline V gene encodes CDR1 MDHEN and CDR2 SYDVKM. The V gene lost 1 base and the J gene lost 4 bases, with 10 bases spanning the gap. The CDR3 extends over 14 amino acids. The CDR3 bases are TGTGCCAGCAGTTTATTCTCAGAGGGCACTGAAGCTTTCTTT. This encodes CASSLFSEGTEAFF.